The 8 T cell receptor beta chains below come from one sample, sequenced in a study of relationships among human T cell subsets. Th1 cells were collected as flow-through following bead selections for CD25, CD56 and CD294. TCR alpha and beta CDR3s were amplified from mRNA by semiquantitative ARM-PCR. Tagged nested gene-specific primers were used first, then communal superprimers amplified exponentially. MiXCR was run by TCRdb on the multiplex PCR reads, yielding one entry per CDR3 protein. The sample carries roughly 13,000 distinct CDR3 sequences, approximately 67% recorded once. The sequenced sample was CD4+ Th1 cells sorted from blood. These receptors were obtained from a man aged 35 to 55 in good health.

The chain combines TRBV10-3 with TRBJ2-1; TRBD1 agrees at 10 bases. The CDR3 spans 16 residues. Germline V gene lookup returns CDR1 ENHRY and CDR2 SYGVKD. V lost 0 bases and J lost 4; bases outside the gene matches: 3. The CDR3, as DNA: TGTGCCATCAGTGAGTCGAAGGGACAGGGGTACAATGAGCAGTTCTTC. It translates to CAISESKGQGYNEQFF.

The chain is built from TRBV11-2 and TRBJ2-3; no reliable D call. CDR1 and CDR2 (germline): SGHAT, FQNNGV. The CDR3 is 13 residues long. The ends were cut back, 0 bases at V and 6 bases at J, with 7 bases in the middle. The CDR3 loop reads CASSLELADTQYF. In DNA form, the CDR3 reads TGTGCCAGCAGCTTAGAATTGGCGGATACGCAGTATTTT. The whole variable domain, filled in from reference TRBV11-2 and TRBJ2-3, reads EAGVAQSPRYKIIEKRQSVAFWCNPISGHATLYWYQQILGQGPKLLIQFQNNGVVDDSQLPKDRFSAERLKGVDSTLKIQPAKLEDSAVYLCASSLELADTQYFGPGTRLTVL.

The genes are TRBV11-2 and TRBJ2-3; 9 nucleotides match TRBD2. Germline CDR1 is SGHAT and CDR2 is FQNNGV. This CDR3 contains 13 residues. CDR3 region: CATRRGGTDTQYF. The CDR3 DNA follows: TGTGCTACCCGGCGGGGGGGAACAGATACGCAGTATTTT.

This clonotype was seen only once. One end of the junction fails to match germline, which may point to a read error. The chain joins TRBV30 to TRBJ1-1; D is perhaps TRBD1 (5 bases). Per germline, CDR1 GTSNPN and CDR2 SVGIG (reference sequence). The CDR3 runs to 13 residues. The chain's CDR3 is CACYGTATTEALF. The CDR3 region has the DNA TGTGCCTGTTACGGGACCGCGACAACTGAAGCTCTCTTT.

V usage is TRBV11-2 and J usage is TRBJ1-6, with 7 bases identical to TRBD1. This CDR3 is 16 amino acids long. V shed 6 bases and J 7 bases; nucleotides not matched to a gene: 12. Germline CDR1 reads SGHAT; CDR2 reads FQNNGV. The CDR3 region is CASSLTRQGNNSPLHF. The CDR3 coding sequence is TGTGCCAGCAGTCTTACGCGACAGGGTAACAATTCACCCCTCCACTTT.

The V and J genes are TRBV28 and TRBJ1-2, with 7 bases aligning to TRBD1. Germline CDR1 reads MDHEN; CDR2 reads SYDVKM. After removal of 3 bases from V and 5 bases from J, the junction contained 9 bases not matched to a gene. This CDR3 spans 15 amino acids. The CDR3 bases are TGTGCCAGCAGTTTTAGTAACAGGGGTGGTTATGGCTACACCTTC. It yields the protein CASSFSNRGGYGYTF.

This sequence joins TRBV29-1 and TRBJ1-1; no clear D. Germline V gene lookup returns CDR1 SQVTM and CDR2 ANQGSEA. CDR3 length equals 12 residues. Trimming stripped 6 bases from V and 1 base from J, with 9 bases between. Here the CDR3 reads CSVRWGNTEAFF. The CDR3 DNA is TGCAGCGTAAGATGGGGGAACACTGAAGCTTTCTTT.

The chain carries TRBV10-3 and TRBJ2-3; D might be TRBD1 or TRBD2, each matching 5 bases. V was cut by 10 bases and J by 3 bases, with 11 bases left in between. Germline V lookup: CDR1 ENHRY, CDR2 SYGVKD. The CDR3 consists of 12 residues. CDR3 loop: CANGAGTDTQYF. The CDR3 DNA reads TGTGCCAACGGGGCGGGTACAGATACGCAGTATTTT.